This T cell receptor beta chain was found in a study of CD8 T cells in ankylosing spondylitis. This clonotype was recorded many times. TCRdb redid the calling of the 5' RACE reads with MiXCR, one entry per CDR3 protein. Among some 140,000 distinct CDR3 sequences listed, 6% to 8.5% were seen once. This receptor was taken from a female donor with ankylosing spondylitis or in good health (not recorded which). Sequences were obtained from blood, either unsorted or a sorted T cell fraction (not recorded which).

CDR3 sequence reads: CASSKEKGLEVGNTGELFF. DNA for the CDR3: TGCGCCAGCAGCAAGGAGAAGGGGTTGGAGGTGGGGAACACCGGGGAGCTGTTTTTT. The V and J genes are TRBV4-1 and TRBJ2-2, with D perhaps matching TRBD1 or TRBD2 (5 bases each). The V gene lost 5 bases and the J gene lost 1 base, with 23 bases spanning the gap. CDR3 length: 19 amino acids. Germline loops: CDR1 MGHRA, CDR2 YSYEKL.